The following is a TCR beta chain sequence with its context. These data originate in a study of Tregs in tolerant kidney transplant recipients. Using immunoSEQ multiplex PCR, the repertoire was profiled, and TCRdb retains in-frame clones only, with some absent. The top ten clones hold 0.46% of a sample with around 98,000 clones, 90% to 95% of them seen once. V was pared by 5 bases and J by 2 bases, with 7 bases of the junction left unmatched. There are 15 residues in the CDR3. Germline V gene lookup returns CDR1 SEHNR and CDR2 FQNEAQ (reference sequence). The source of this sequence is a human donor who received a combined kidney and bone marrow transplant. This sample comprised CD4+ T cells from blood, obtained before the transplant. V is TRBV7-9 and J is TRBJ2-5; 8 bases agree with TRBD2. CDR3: CASSLSGSAQETQYF. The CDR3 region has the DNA TGTGCCAGCAGCCTAAGCGGGAGTGCTCAAGAGACCCAGTACTTC.